This TCR beta chain was found in a study of T cell responses to AZD1222 COVID-19 vaccine. Study-wide results and limits: Increased Spike-specific TCR breadth and depth were observed after two AZD1222 doses. Repertoire sampling was restricted to post-peak T cell response timepoints. Donors in the cohort were predominantly white British and more often female, and clonal diversity was possibly underestimated.

To note about this clone: Its specificity is not known.

V dropped 6 bases and J dropped 2 bases, with 11 bases sitting between them. The CDR3 has 15 amino acids. Germline assignment: CDR1 MNHEY and CDR2 SMNVEV (reference sequence). Profiled with immunoSEQ multiplex PCR; TCRdb holds only in-frame clones, not every one. The sample consists of 150,000 to 160,000 clones, approximately 90% of them appearing once. This clonotype originated in an adult in good health. The material was peripheral blood, obtained on day 0 of AZD1222 vaccination. The V call is TRBV27, the J call TRBJ1-6; D gene ambiguous. The CDR3 sequence is CASRPGITYNSPLHF. In nucleotides, the CDR3 is TGTGCCAGCAGACCCGGTATCACCTATAATTCACCCCTCCACTTT.